This T cell receptor beta chain was captured by sequencing in a study of blood T cells in healthy people across ages. Whole-study results and caveats: Diversity estimates drawn from one million T cells were deemed underestimates. Diversity of TCR beta per million T cells declined in a roughly linear way with age. Versus aged donors, long-lived donors had higher diversity and more naive CD4+ cells.

With 6 bases removed from V and 2 bases from J, the gap between germline ends came to 10 bases. The CDR3 length is 13 residues. A J-beta primer mix and a sample-barcoded 5' primer were used in a second PCR of roughly 6 to 12 cycles. Every individual sample yielded 3 million or more paired-end reads (each containing CDR3). TCRdb re-called the 5' RACE reads through MiXCR, storing one row per CDR3 protein. The table has 1.8 million or so distinct CDR3 sequences, around 40% seen once; the top ten hold about 21%. In the case of this clonotype: Antigen unknown.

The V gene is TRBV12-3 or TRBV12-4, the J gene TRBJ2-5; D remains ambiguous. The clonotype comes from a human donor in good health. The sample was blood. CDR3 bases: TGTGCCAGCAGCGTCTGGGTACAAGAGACCCAGTACTTC. Translation gives CASSVWVQETQYF.